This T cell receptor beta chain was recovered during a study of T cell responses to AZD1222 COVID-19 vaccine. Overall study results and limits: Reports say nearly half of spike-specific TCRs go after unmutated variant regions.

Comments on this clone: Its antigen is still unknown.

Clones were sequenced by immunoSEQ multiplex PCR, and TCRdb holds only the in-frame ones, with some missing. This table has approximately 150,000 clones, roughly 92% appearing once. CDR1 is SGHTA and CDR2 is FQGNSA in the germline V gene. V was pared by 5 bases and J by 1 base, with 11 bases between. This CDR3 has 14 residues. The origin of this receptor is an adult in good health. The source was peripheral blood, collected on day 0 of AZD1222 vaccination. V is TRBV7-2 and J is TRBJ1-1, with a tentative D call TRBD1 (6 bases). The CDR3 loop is CASSGQGGNTEAFF. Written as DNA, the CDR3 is TGTGCCAGCAGCGGCCAAGGGGGGAACACTGAAGCTTTCTTT.